This entry describes one TCR beta chain. Its binding antigen is unknown. Per-nucleotide qualities are absent, and no much larger clonotype sits a single base away. The CDR3 has 14 amino acids, counting the end cysteine and phenylalanine. Only CDR3 DNA remains: 42 bases, in frame from the first base. CDR1 and CDR2 are drawn from the germline V gene: MNHNS, SASEGT. A distance of 9 bases separates the germline ends of V and J, which lose 4 bases and 5 bases respectively. The axillary draining lymph nodes of breast cancer patients were the source of the lymph node samples. This entry is derived from a study of breast tumors, draining lymph nodes, adjacent tissues (dated by TCRdb to about 2016). Describing the broader study: TCR beta repertoires were compared across tumor, adjacent nontumor tissue and axillary lymph nodes obtained from breast cancer patients. In human breast cancer, the study set out to assess how tumor, surrounding tissue and draining lymph node repertoires relate to one another and whether T cells might be exchanged between them. Results the study describes overall, beyond this receptor: The conclusion that tumor T cells originate in lymph nodes was presented as consistent with a hypothesis rather than as directly demonstrated. The data were considered consistent with the idea that most tumor T cells come from the lymph node and then expand in tumor tissue. In luminal-like breast cancer, tumor and nontumor tissue repertoires resembled each other significantly more than in basal-like breast cancer. Tumor T-cell repertoires showed less diversity than lymph node repertoires and more diversity than nontumor tissue repertoires, and tumor T-cell repertoires showed preferential V and J gene usage.

These reads were obtained on an Illumina HiSeq 2000. Multiplex PCR amplification was used to build the TCR beta chain libraries. High-throughput sequencing was used to analyze the amplified TCR beta chain products. Starting from the raw public reads, TCRdb applied fastp trimming at Q25, assembled clones with MiXCR and retained in-frame beta chains. Rows merge per CDR3 protein into single entries with the most common DNA and genes. The sample table holds over 130,000 distinct CDR3 sequences, of which about 30% were seen once. Under 2.5% of the sample lies in the top ten. Input material: axillary lymph node tissue. The sequence joins TRBV6-1 to TRBJ1-6; 5 matching bases give a weak D call of TRBD1. The origin of this receptor is a female donor with breast cancer. Some clones in this sample may be carry-over from other donors' samples. The DNA reads TGTGCCAGCAGTGTAGCAGGGAATAATTCACCCCTCCACTTT. Its protein reads: CASSVAGNNSPLHF.